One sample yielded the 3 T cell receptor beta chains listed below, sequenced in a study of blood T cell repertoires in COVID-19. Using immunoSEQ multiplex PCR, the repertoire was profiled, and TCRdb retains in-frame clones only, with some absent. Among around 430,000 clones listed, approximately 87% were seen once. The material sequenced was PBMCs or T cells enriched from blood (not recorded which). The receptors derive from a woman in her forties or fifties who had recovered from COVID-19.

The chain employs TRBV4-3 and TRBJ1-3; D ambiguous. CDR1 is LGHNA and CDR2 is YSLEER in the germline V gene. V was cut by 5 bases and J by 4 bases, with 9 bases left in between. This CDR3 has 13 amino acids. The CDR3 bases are TGCGCCAGCAGCGAGTCCCCAGGAAACACCATATATTTT. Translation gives CASSESPGNTIYF.

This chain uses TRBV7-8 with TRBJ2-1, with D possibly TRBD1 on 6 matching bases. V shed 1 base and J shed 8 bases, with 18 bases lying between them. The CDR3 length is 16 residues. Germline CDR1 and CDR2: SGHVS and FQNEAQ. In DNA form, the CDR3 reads TGTGCCAGCAGCTTAGATCTGGGGGCGACGTCCCATGAGCAGTTCTTC. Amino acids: CASSLDLGATSHEQFF.

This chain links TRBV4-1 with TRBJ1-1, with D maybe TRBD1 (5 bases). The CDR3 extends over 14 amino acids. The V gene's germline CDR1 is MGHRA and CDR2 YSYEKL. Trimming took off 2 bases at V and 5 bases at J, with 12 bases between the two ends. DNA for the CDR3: TGCGCCAGCAGCCAAACCTATCGACAGACTGAAGCTTTCTTT. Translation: CASSQTYRQTEAFF.